The rows below give T cell receptor beta chains drawn from one sample of a study of T-cell memory formation after mild COVID-19. TCRdb ran MiXCR on the 5' RACE reads and lists one entry per CDR3 protein. The sample consists of around 190,000 distinct CDR3 sequences, around 20% of them appearing once. The sample was PBMCs or a T cell subset sorted from them (not recorded which). Receptors originate from a man between 18 and 35 years old who had mild COVID-19 (a few samples of this study predate the infection). Cell type and time point are not known. Both conserved end residues are part of each CDR3. A D gene is named only where the DNA matches it firmly. Size tells how often a clone was seen (once, few, many) or the class of an expanded clone, and some rows leave it out.

V	J	D	size	CDR3	DNA
TRBV18	TRBJ1-2	TRBD1	many	CASSVGQNYGYTF	TGTGCCAGCTCAGTGGGACAGAACTATGGCTACACCTTC
TRBV7-2	TRBJ2-3	-	few	CASSPPGGAPTDTQYF	TGTGCCAGCAGCCCGCCTGGAGGGGCTCCCACAGATACGCAGTATTTT
TRBV6-1	TRBJ1-2	-	-	CASSPLRDAGGYTF	TGTGCCAGCAGTCCCTTAAGAGATGCCGGAGGCTACACCTTC
TRBV11-2	TRBJ1-1	-	few	CASSNPTGSGGTEAFF	TGTGCCAGCAGCAACCCTACAGGGAGTGGGGGCACTGAAGCTTTCTTT
TRBV24-1	TRBJ2-3	-	-	CATSDPRTPGTDTQYF	TGTGCCACCAGTGACCCTCGTACTCCGGGGACAGATACGCAGTATTTT
TRBV7-2	TRBJ2-5	-	few	CASSLAGQEQETQYF	TGTGCCAGCAGCTTAGCGGGTCAGGAACAAGAGACCCAGTACTTC
TRBV4-3	TRBJ1-1	-	few	CASSPRLYTEAFF	TGCGCCAGCAGCCCGCGTCTCTACACTGAAGCTTTCTTT
TRBV20-1	TRBJ2-2	TRBD1	-	CSGTGQTNTGELFF	TGCAGTGGTACGGGACAGACGAACACCGGGGAGCTGTTTTTT
TRBV7-8	TRBJ1-1	-	-	CASSLVIPDRAFF	TGTGCCAGCAGCTTAGTGATCCCAGATCGAGCTTTCTTT
TRBV10-3	TRBJ2-3	TRBD2	-	CAISGRAGSTDTQYF	TGTGCCATCAGTGGTCGAGCGGGGAGCACAGATACGCAGTATTTT
TRBV11-2	TRBJ1-3	TRBD1	-	CASSSSQGGNTIYF	TGTGCCAGCAGCTCCAGCCAGGGGGGTAACACCATATATTTT
TRBV6-6	TRBJ2-1	TRBD1	-	CASKDRGAINEQFF	TGTGCCAGCAAGGACAGGGGGGCCATCAATGAGCAGTTCTTC
TRBV27	TRBJ2-5	-	-	CASSPRLRETQYF	TGTGCCAGCAGTCCAAGACTTCGAGAGACCCAGTACTTC
TRBV28	TRBJ1-4	-	few	CASRGHTGYEKLFF	TGTGCCAGCAGGGGACACACGGGTTATGAAAAACTGTTTTTT
TRBV7-2	TRBJ2-5	-	few	CASSFGRGIQETQYF	TGTGCCAGCAGCTTTGGGCGGGGCATCCAAGAGACCCAGTACTTC
TRBV15	TRBJ2-5	-	few	CATSRLVSETQYF	TGTGCCACCAGCAGACTAGTATCCGAGACCCAGTACTTC
TRBV7-6	TRBJ2-2	-	-	CASSSRGNTGELFF	TGTGCCAGCAGCTCTAGGGGGAACACCGGGGAGCTGTTTTTT
TRBV6-5	TRBJ1-5	TRBD1	few	CASRTGHSNQPQHF	TGTGCCAGCAGGACAGGGCATAGCAATCAGCCCCAGCATTTT
TRBV6-5	TRBJ2-7	-	few	CASSPLLVGGGASEYF	-
TRBV5-1	TRBJ1-1	-	-	CASSLAGTPNTEAFF	TGCGCCAGCAGCCTGGCCGGGACCCCGAACACTGAAGCTTTCTTT
TRBV20-1	TRBJ1-1	TRBD1	few	CSARSGQGNTEAFF	TGCAGTGCTCGATCGGGACAGGGGAACACTGAAGCTTTCTTT
TRBV28	TRBJ2-1	-	-	CASILPGAGGYNEQFF	TGTGCCAGCATTCTGCCCGGGGCGGGTGGCTACAATGAGCAGTTCTTC
TRBV2	TRBJ1-2	-	-	CASSVQPQNNYGYTF	TGTGCCAGCAGTGTTCAGCCCCAAAACAACTATGGCTACACCTTC
TRBV6-2/TRBV6-3	TRBJ2-5	TRBD1	few	CASSFGQGAETQYF	TGTGCCAGCAGCTTCGGACAGGGGGCAGAGACCCAGTACTTC
TRBV6-6	TRBJ2-5	-	few	CASSDSAGQETQYF	TGTGCCAGCAGTGACTCCGCAGGGCAAGAGACCCAGTACTTC
TRBV7-2	TRBJ1-2	TRBD1	few	CASSVDREVYGYTF	TGTGCCAGCAGTGTGGACAGGGAGGTCTATGGCTACACCTTC
TRBV28	TRBJ2-5	TRBD2	-	CASRGGGSMGTQYF	TGTGCCAGCAGGGGGGGAGGGTCCATGGGGACCCAGTACTTC
TRBV5-1	TRBJ2-3	-	few	CASSLVTGANTDTQYF	TGCGCCAGCAGCTTGGTGACGGGGGCAAACACAGATACGCAGTATTTT
TRBV4-3	TRBJ1-2	-	few	CASSPVEGTYGYTF	TGCGCCAGCAGCCCCGTGGAGGGAACTTATGGCTACACCTTC
TRBV19	TRBJ1-1	-	few	CASSIRRDNTEAFF	TGTGCCAGTAGTATACGCAGGGATAACACTGAAGCTTTCTTT
TRBV7-2	TRBJ2-1	-	few	CASSLAPVSSYNEQFF	TGTGCCAGCAGCTTAGCTCCTGTTAGCTCCTACAATGAGCAGTTCTTC
TRBV6-5	TRBJ2-3	-	-	CASSNRLDTQYF	TGTGCCAGCAGCAACAGGCTTGATACGCAGTATTTT
TRBV4-2	TRBJ1-1	-	-	CASSQGRQGHTEAFF	TGTGCCAGCAGCCAAGGACGGCAGGGTCACACTGAAGCTTTCTTT
TRBV7-2	TRBJ2-5	-	-	CASSPGLSPETQYF	TGTGCCAGCAGCCCCGGACTCTCCCCGGAGACCCAGTACTTC
TRBV29-1	TRBJ2-1	TRBD1	-	CSVAGTEKYNEQFF	TGCAGCGTCGCCGGGACAGAAAAATACAATGAGCAGTTCTTC
TRBV12-3/TRBV12-4	TRBJ2-5	-	many	CASSYEVEETQYF	TGTGCCAGCAGTTATGAAGTAGAAGAGACCCAGTACTTC
TRBV5-1	TRBJ1-1	-	-	CASSLLGVNTEAFF	TGCGCCAGCAGCTTGTTGGGGGTGAACACTGAAGCTTTCTTT
TRBV7-2	TRBJ1-1	-	few	CASSLAGRLKGQGTEAFF	TGTGCCAGCAGCTTAGCGGGAAGGTTAAAGGGGCAAGGCACTGAAGCTTTCTTT
TRBV4-1	TRBJ2-2	-	-	CASSQGIPNLATGELFF	TGCGCCAGCAGCCAAGGGATTCCTAATCTGGCCACCGGGGAGCTGTTTTTT
TRBV5-1	TRBJ2-3	-	many	CASSLEGLTDTQYF	TGCGCCAGCAGCTTGGAGGGATTAACAGATACGCAGTATTTT
TRBV11-2	TRBJ2-1	-	many	CASSLQEGSYNEQFF	TGTGCCAGCAGCCTCCAGGAGGGGTCCTACAATGAGCAGTTCTTC
TRBV4-2	TRBJ1-5	-	few	CASSQDRQGHQPQHF	TGTGCCAGCAGCCAAGACAGGCAGGGGCATCAGCCCCAGCATTTT
TRBV5-1	TRBJ1-1	TRBD1	-	CASSLRTGINTEAFF	TGCGCCAGCAGCTTAAGGACAGGTATTAACACTGAGGCTTTCTTT